This T cell receptor beta chain was documented in a study of T cell responses to AZD1222 COVID-19 vaccine. Study observations and caveats: Spike-wide vaccine-associated CD4 TCRs dominated at 160-218 and 743-854. Females made up more of the donors, who were largely white British, and clonal diversity may have come out too low. Reportedly, close to half of spike-specific TCRs are directed against unmutated variant regions. Two AZD1222 administrations were followed by greater Spike-specific TCR breadth and depth.

This table comes from immunoSEQ multiplex PCR, and its TCRdb copy is limited to in-frame clones, with some not included. The sample has about 130,000 clones; approximately 90% are singletons. A note on this clone: Its antigen is undetermined.

The origin of this receptor is an adult in good health. The sample consisted of peripheral blood, taken on day 0 of AZD1222 vaccination.

In DNA, the CDR3 is TGTGCCAGTAGTACTAGACCCCCCGCCGCAACTAATGAAAAACTGTTTTTT. Its translation: CASSTRPPAATNEKLFF. The chain carries TRBV19 and TRBJ1-4; D is unclear. Germline-derived CDR1 and CDR2 are LNHDA and SQIVND (reference sequence). Trimming pared 4 bases from V and 0 bases from J, leaving 15 bases between. The CDR3 sequence is 17 residues long.